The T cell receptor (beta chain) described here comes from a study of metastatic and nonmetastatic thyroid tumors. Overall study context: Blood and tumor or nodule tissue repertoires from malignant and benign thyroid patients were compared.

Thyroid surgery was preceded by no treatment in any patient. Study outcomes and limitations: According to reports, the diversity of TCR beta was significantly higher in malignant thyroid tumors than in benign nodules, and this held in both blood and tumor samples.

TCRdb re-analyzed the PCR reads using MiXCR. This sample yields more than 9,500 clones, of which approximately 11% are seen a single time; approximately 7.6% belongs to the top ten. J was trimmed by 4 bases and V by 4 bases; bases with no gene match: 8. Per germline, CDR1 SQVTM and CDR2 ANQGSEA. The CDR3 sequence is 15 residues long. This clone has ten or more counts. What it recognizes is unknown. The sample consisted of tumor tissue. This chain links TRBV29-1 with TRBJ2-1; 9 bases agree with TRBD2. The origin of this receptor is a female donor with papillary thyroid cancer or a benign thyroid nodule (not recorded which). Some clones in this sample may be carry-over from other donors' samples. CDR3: CSVVDQRGEYNEQFF. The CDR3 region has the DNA TGCAGCGTTGTCGACCAGCGGGGGGAGTACAATGAGCAGTTCTTC.